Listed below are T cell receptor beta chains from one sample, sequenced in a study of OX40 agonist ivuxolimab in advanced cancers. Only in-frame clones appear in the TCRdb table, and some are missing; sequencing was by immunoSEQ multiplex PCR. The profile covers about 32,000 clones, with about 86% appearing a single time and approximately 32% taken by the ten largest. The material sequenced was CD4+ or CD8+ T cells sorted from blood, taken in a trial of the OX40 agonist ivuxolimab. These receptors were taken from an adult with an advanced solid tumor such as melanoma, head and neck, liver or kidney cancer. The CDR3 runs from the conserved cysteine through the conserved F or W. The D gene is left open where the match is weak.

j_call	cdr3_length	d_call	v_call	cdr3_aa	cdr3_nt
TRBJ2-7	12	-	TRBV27	CASSLRAGEQYF	TGTGCCAGCAGCCTACGGGCGGGCGAGCAGTACTTC
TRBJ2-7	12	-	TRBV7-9	CASSLGSDEQYF	TGTGCCAGCAGCTTAGGGAGCGACGAGCAGTACTTC
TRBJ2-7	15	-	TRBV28	CASSLFQGSSYEQYF	TGTGCCAGCAGTTTATTTCAGGGGAGCTCCTACGAGCAGTACTTC
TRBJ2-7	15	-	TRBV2	CASSETGRIYYEQYF	TGTGCCAGCAGTGAGACGGGACGGATCTACTACGAGCAGTACTTC
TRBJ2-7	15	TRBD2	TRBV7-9	CASRPPGLAGHEQYF	TGTGCCAGCAGGCCGCCGGGACTAGCGGGACACGAGCAGTACTTC
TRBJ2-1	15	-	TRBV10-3	CAISESRIGMNEQFF	TGTGCCATCAGTGAGTCGAGGATAGGGATGAATGAGCAGTTCTTC
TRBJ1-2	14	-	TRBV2	CASRAGPVNYGYTF	TGTGCCAGCAGGGCGGGGCCGGTAAACTATGGCTACACCTTC
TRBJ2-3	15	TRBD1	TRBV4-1	CASSQRRGQTDTQYF	TGCGCCAGCAGCCAACGCAGGGGGCAGACAGATACGCAGTATTTT
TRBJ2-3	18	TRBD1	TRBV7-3	CASSLYYGQGSSTDTQYF	TGTGCCAGCAGCTTATACTATGGACAGGGTAGCAGCACAGATACGCAGTATTTT
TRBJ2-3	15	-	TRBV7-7	CASSSMDGPTDTQYF	TGTGCTAGCAGCTCGATGGATGGGCCAACAGATACGCAGTATTTT
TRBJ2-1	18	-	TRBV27	CASSLLGGTWDFGNEQFF	TGTGCCAGCAGTTTATTGGGCGGGACCTGGGATTTTGGCAATGAGCAGTTCTTC
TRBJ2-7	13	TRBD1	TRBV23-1	CASSRKGGDEQYF	TGCGCCAGCAGTCGTAAAGGGGGCGACGAGCAGTACTTC
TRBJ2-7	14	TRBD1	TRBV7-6	CASSSRDSSYEQYF	TGTGCCAGCAGTTCTCGGGACAGCTCCTACGAGCAGTACTTC
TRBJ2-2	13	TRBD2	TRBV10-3	CAMTESGNGELFF	TGTGCCATGACGGAAAGCGGGAACGGGGAGCTGTTTTTT
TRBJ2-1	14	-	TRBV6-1	CASSKGFSYNEQFF	TGTGCCAGCAGTAAGGGGTTCTCCTACAATGAGCAGTTCTTC